Listed below are T cell receptor beta chains from one sample, sequenced in a study of T cell responses to AZD1222 COVID-19 vaccine. Only in-frame clones appear in the TCRdb table, and some are missing; sequencing was by immunoSEQ multiplex PCR. Here the sample spans over 95,000 clones, roughly 89% being singletons. The sequencing here drew on peripheral blood, taken on day 0 of AZD1222 vaccination. All receptors come from an adult in good health. Both conserved end residues are part of each CDR3. A D gene is named only where the DNA matches it firmly. Size is omitted from some rows. Given values are once, few, many or a class for expanded clones.

14 TRBJ2-7 NA once TRBV5-1 CASRSLGQGDEQYF TGCGCCAGCAGGTCGTTGGGCCAGGGTGACGAGCAGTACTTC
14 TRBJ2-7 NA NA TRBV5-5 CASSFMRTTYEQYF TGTGCCAGCAGCTTTATGAGGACTACCTACGAGCAGTACTTC
15 TRBJ2-7 NA NA TRBV18 CASSPVSQGRYEQYF TGTGCCAGCTCACCAGTTAGTCAGGGACGCTACGAGCAGTACTTC
13 TRBJ2-7 NA NA TRBV29-1 CSVQWAGTYEQYF TGCAGCGTACAATGGGCCGGAACCTACGAGCAGTACTTC
16 TRBJ1-5 NA NA TRBV21-1 CASSKGGSTLEQPQHF TGTGCCAGCAGCAAAGGGGGGTCGACATTGGAACAGCCCCAGCATTTT
14 TRBJ2-7 TRBD2 NA TRBV7-2 CASRAGGGRYEQYF TGTGCCAGCAGAGCGGGAGGGGGTCGCTACGAGCAGTACTTC
13 TRBJ1-2 NA NA TRBV12-3/TRBV12-4 CASSFPGNIGYTF TGTGCCAGCAGTTTTCCGGGGAACATTGGCTACACCTTC
15 TRBJ2-7 NA NA TRBV30 CAWSVGLFVSYEQYF TGTGCCTGGAGTGTAGGGCTATTTGTGAGCTACGAGCAGTACTTC
14 TRBJ1-2 NA NA TRBV5-8 CASSLRQSALGYTF TGTGCCAGCAGCTTGCGACAGTCCGCTTTAGGCTACACCTTC
15 TRBJ2-1 NA NA TRBV6-2/TRBV6-3 CASSYRAGRYNEQFF TGTGCCAGCAGTTATCGGGCGGGACGCTACAATGAGCAGTTCTTC
13 TRBJ1-2 TRBD1 NA TRBV5-1 CASSFTGVDGYTF TGCGCCAGCAGCTTTACAGGGGTCGATGGCTACACCTTC
12 TRBJ2-5 TRBD1 once TRBV20-1 CSASFRGETQYF TGCAGTGCTAGTTTCAGGGGGGAGACCCAGTACTTC
16 TRBJ2-7 NA once TRBV5-1 CASSTGHPGLSYEQYF TGCGCCAGCAGCACGGGACACCCGGGACTTTCCTACGAGCAGTACTTC
16 TRBJ2-7 TRBD2 NA TRBV10-2 CASTGVRTSGTYEQYF TGCGCCAGCACTGGAGTACGGACTAGCGGGACCTACGAGCAGTACTTC
16 TRBJ2-6 NA few TRBV5-1 CASSSQGLLTANVLTF TGCGCCAGCAGCTCCCAGGGCCTACTCACTGCCAACGTCCTGACTTTC
13 TRBJ1-2 TRBD1 NA TRBV7-9 CASSLAGQPGYTF TGTGCCAGCAGCTTAGCGGGACAGCCCGGCTACACCTTC
13 TRBJ1-1 NA NA TRBV14 CASSPLRETEAFF TGTGCCAGCAGTCCACTCAGGGAGACTGAAGCTTTCTTT
18 TRBJ1-6 NA NA TRBV5-4 CASSPAGWSNAYNSPLHF TGTGCCAGCAGCCCCGCAGGGTGGTCTAACGCCTATAATTCACCCCTCCACTTT
16 TRBJ1-3 NA once TRBV28 CASSSWTVNSGNTIYF TGTGCCAGCAGTTCCTGGACAGTAAACTCTGGAAACACCATATATTTT
19 TRBJ2-1 TRBD2 few TRBV4-1 CASSHPGLAGGPDYNEQFF TGCGCCAGCAGCCACCCGGGACTAGCGGGGGGGCCCGATTACAATGAGCAGTTCTTC
14 TRBJ2-5 NA NA TRBV9 CASSVSNKQETQYF TGTGCCAGCAGCGTTTCGAATAAACAAGAGACCCAGTACTTC
16 TRBJ2-3 NA NA TRBV6-6 CASGEPWDSATDTQYF TGTGCCAGCGGCGAACCTTGGGACTCCGCCACAGATACGCAGTATTTT
13 TRBJ1-1 NA NA TRBV13 CASSLRLDTEAFF TGTGCCAGCAGCCTGAGGTTGGACACTGAAGCTTTCTTT
14 TRBJ2-5 TRBD2 NA TRBV5-1 CASSTSGPQETQYF TGCGCCAGCTCGACTAGCGGACCTCAAGAGACCCAGTACTTC
14 TRBJ1-2 NA NA TRBV10-2 CASSEIIAGYGYTF TGCGCCAGCAGTGAGATCATAGCAGGCTATGGCTACACCTTC
15 TRBJ1-4 NA NA TRBV27 CASSLWGEHNEKLFF TGTGCCAGCAGTTTATGGGGGGAGCACAATGAAAAACTGTTTTTT
13 TRBJ2-1 NA NA TRBV2 CATTIRRVSEQFF TGTGCTACCACTATAAGGAGGGTGAGTGAGCAGTTCTTC
15 TRBJ2-1 TRBD2 few TRBV4-2 CASSLYGGSYNEQFF TGTGCCAGCAGCCTTTACGGGGGGTCCTACAATGAGCAGTTCTTC
14 TRBJ1-1 NA NA TRBV19 CASSIVRGVTEAFF TGTGCCAGTAGTATAGTTAGGGGAGTCACTGAAGCTTTCTTT
14 TRBJ1-5 NA NA TRBV10-3 CAISDGQVYQPQHF TGTGCCATCAGTGACGGCCAGGTTTATCAGCCCCAGCATTTT
17 TRBJ2-4 NA NA TRBV12-5 CASGLPGFPRPKNIQYF TGTGCTAGTGGTTTGCCCGGATTCCCCCGACCCAAAAACATTCAGTACTTC
14 TRBJ1-6 NA once TRBV3-1/TRBV3-2 CASSQTEVNSPLHF TGTGCCAGCAGCCAAACGGAGGTTAATTCACCCCTCCACTTT
16 TRBJ1-5 NA NA TRBV6-5 CASSYSSTPANQPQHF TGTGCCAGCAGTTACTCGTCTACGCCTGCTAATCAGCCCCAGCATTTT
13 TRBJ1-4 NA NA TRBV29-1 CSAYRLSGEKLFF TGCAGCGCCTACAGGTTATCGGGGGAAAAACTGTTTTTT
14 TRBJ2-5 NA NA TRBV5-1 CASSLSGDQETQYF TGCGCCAGCAGCCTGAGTGGGGACCAAGAGACCCAGTACTTC
15 TRBJ2-1 NA NA TRBV6-5 CASSYGGAGYNEQFF TGTGCCAGCAGTTACGGGGGGGCTGGGTACAATGAGCAGTTCTTC
16 TRBJ2-7 TRBD1 NA TRBV7-9 CASSLALTGGLDEQYF TGTGCCAGCAGCTTAGCGCTGACAGGGGGCCTCGACGAGCAGTACTTC
15 TRBJ1-2 NA NA TRBV6-2/TRBV6-3 CASSFDIYSGYGYTF TGTGCCAGCAGTTTCGACATTTATTCTGGATATGGCTACACCTTC
13 TRBJ1-2 TRBD1 few TRBV5-1 CASSPGQAYGYTF TGCGCCAGCAGCCCCGGACAGGCCTATGGCTACACCTTC
14 TRBJ2-2 NA NA TRBV4-2 CASNRDYNTGELFF TGTGCCAGCAACAGGGACTACAACACCGGGGAGCTGTTTTTT
12 TRBJ1-1 NA NA TRBV2 CASRRGSTEAFF TGTGCCAGCAGGCGGGGGTCCACTGAAGCTTTCTTT
14 TRBJ2-3 TRBD2 NA TRBV19 CASSDRGGVDTQYF TGTGCCAGTAGCGATCGGGGGGGAGTAGATACGCAGTATTTT
16 TRBJ2-6 NA once TRBV19 CASSIDWYSGANVLTF TGTGCCAGTAGTATAGACTGGTATTCTGGGGCCAACGTCCTGACTTTC
15 TRBJ1-1 NA NA TRBV7-2 CASSLVLGASTEAFF TGTGCCAGCAGCTTAGTCTTAGGGGCGAGTACTGAAGCTTTCTTT
16 TRBJ1-2 TRBD1 NA TRBV30 CAWRKTGGTFRYGYTF TGTGCCTGGAGGAAGACAGGGGGCACGTTCCGATATGGCTACACCTTC